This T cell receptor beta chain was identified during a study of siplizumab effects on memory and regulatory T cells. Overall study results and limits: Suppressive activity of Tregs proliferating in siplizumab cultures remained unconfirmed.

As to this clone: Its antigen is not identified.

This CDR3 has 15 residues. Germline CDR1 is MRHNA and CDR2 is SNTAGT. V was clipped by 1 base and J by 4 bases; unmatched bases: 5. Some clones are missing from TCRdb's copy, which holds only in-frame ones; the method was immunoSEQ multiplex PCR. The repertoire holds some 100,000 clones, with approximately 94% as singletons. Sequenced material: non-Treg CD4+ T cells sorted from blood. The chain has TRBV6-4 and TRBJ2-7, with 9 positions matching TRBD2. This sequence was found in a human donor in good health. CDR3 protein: CASSDFSGSGYEQYF. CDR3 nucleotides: TGTGCCAGCAGTGACTTTAGCGGGAGCGGGTACGAGCAGTACTTC.